This T cell receptor (beta chain) was retrieved from a study of OX40 agonist ivuxolimab in advanced cancers. Study-wide results and limits: Low normalized T-cell clonal expansion also characterized some of the nonresponders. There were, on average, more expanded clones in CD8+ T cells than in CD4+.

Patients were ruled out by autoimmune disease history or systemic immunosuppression. Sequencing used immunoSEQ multiplex PCR; TCRdb keeps in-frame clones, though not all of them. This sample has fewer than 200,000 clones; 94% occur once, and the top ten carry around 0.28%. A word on this clone: The antigen is unknown.

The CDR3 spans 15 residues. V shed 6 bases, J shed 1 base, and the junction held 5 bases outside the gene matches. The germline V gene encodes CDR1 KGHSH and CDR2 LQKENI. The chain recombines TRBV18 with TRBJ2-2; 7 bases align to TRBD2. This material consisted of CD4+ or CD8+ T cells sorted from blood, taken in a trial of the OX40 agonist ivuxolimab. This TCR derives from an adult with an advanced solid tumor such as melanoma, head and neck, liver or kidney cancer. CDR3 in amino acids: CASSPLAVNTGELFF. DNA for the CDR3: TGTGCCAGCTCGCCTCTAGCGGTGAACACCGGGGAGCTGTTTTTT.